The rows below give T cell receptor beta chains drawn from one sample of a study of T cell responses to AZD1222 COVID-19 vaccine. The data were produced by immunoSEQ multiplex PCR, yet TCRdb's version contains in-frame clones alone and is incomplete. The table records about 140,000 clones, 75% to 95% of them present only once. The specimen was peripheral blood, collected 28 days after the second dose of the MenACWY control vaccine. These receptor sequences come from an adult who received the MenACWY meningococcal vaccine as a control. CDR3s include the opening cysteine and the closing phenylalanine or tryptophan. Fields, in order: V gene, clone size, J gene, D gene, CDR3 DNA, CDR3 protein. The D gene is left open where the match is weak. Clone size is shown for a subset of rows, as once, few, many or a class of expanded clone.

>TRBV2|NA|TRBJ1-2|NA
TGTGCCAGCAGTCTGCGATATGGCTACACCTTC
CASSLRYGYTF
>TRBV29-1|NA|TRBJ2-2|NA
TGCAGCGTTGATCCCGGAGGGGCTAACACCGGGGAGCTGTTTTTT
CSVDPGGANTGELFF
>TRBV3-1/TRBV3-2|once|TRBJ1-6|NA
TGTGCCAGCAGCCCAAGAGGACAGAGCACTTCACCCCTCCACTTT
CASSPRGQSTSPLHF
>TRBV18|NA|TRBJ1-2|NA
TGTGCCAGCTCACCACCGGGCAGGGGCTATGGCTACACCTTC
CASSPPGRGYGYTF
>TRBV28|NA|TRBJ2-1|NA
TGTGCCAGCAGACGACCTCAGGGGGGAAACTACAATGAGCAGTTCTTC
CASRRPQGGNYNEQFF
>TRBV9|NA|TRBJ2-1|TRBD2
TGTGCCAGCAGCGCCGGGACTAGCGTTAATGAGCAGTTCTTC
CASSAGTSVNEQFF
>TRBV4-3|NA|TRBJ2-6|NA
TGCGCCAGCAGCCTACAAACCAGGGCCGCTGGGGCCAACGTCCTGACTTTC
CASSLQTRAAGANVLTF
>TRBV9|NA|TRBJ2-1|TRBD2
TGTGCCAGCAGCGCCGGGACTAGCGGGAATTATGAGCAGTTCTTC
CASSAGTSGNYEQFF
>TRBV9|NA|TRBJ2-5|TRBD1
TGTGCCAGCAGCGGAATGGACAGGGCCGAGACCCAGTACTTC
CASSGMDRAETQYF
>TRBV10-3|few|TRBJ2-7|TRBD1
TGTGCCATCAGTTACCGGGACAGCTACGAGCAGTACTTC
CAISYRDSYEQYF
>TRBV27|NA|TRBJ1-6|TRBD1
TGTGCCAGCAGCCGGGACAGTTTTTCACCCCTCCACTTT
CASSRDSFSPLHF
>TRBV5-8|NA|TRBJ1-4|TRBD1
TGTGCCAGCAGCACCAACAGGGGCAGTAATGAAAAACTGTTTTTT
CASSTNRGSNEKLFF
>TRBV24-1|NA|TRBJ2-1|TRBD1
TGTGCCACCGGGACAGGGGACAATGAGCAGTTCTTC
CATGTGDNEQFF
>TRBV5-6|NA|TRBJ2-5|NA
TGTGCCAGCGGGACCACCGTCGGCCAAGAGACCCAGTACTTC
CASGTTVGQETQYF
>TRBV9|NA|TRBJ1-4|NA
TGTGCCAGCAGCGTAGGGGCAACAACTAATGAAAAACTGTTTTTT
CASSVGATTNEKLFF
>TRBV7-8|NA|TRBJ1-2|NA
TGTGCCAGCAGCTCCCTGGGTCTCTATGGCTACACCTTC
CASSSLGLYGYTF
>TRBV27|NA|TRBJ2-5|TRBD1
TGTGCCAGCAGTTTGAGCTTAGGGGGCGTAGAGACCCAGTACTTC
CASSLSLGGVETQYF
>TRBV7-2|NA|TRBJ2-5|NA
TGTGCCAGCAGCTTAACCGGACACCAAGAGACCCAGTACTTC
CASSLTGHQETQYF
>TRBV10-3|NA|TRBJ2-7|NA
TGTGCCATCATGACGAGCGATGAGCAGTACTTC
CAIMTSDEQYF
>TRBV7-3|NA|TRBJ1-2|NA
TGTGCCAGCAGCCCACCTACACCCCTCTATGGCTACACCTTC
CASSPPTPLYGYTF
>TRBV6-5|few|TRBJ1-3|NA
TGTGCCAGCGCCCGTCCCGGGGACACCATATATTTT
CASARPGDTIYF
>TRBV12-3/TRBV12-4|NA|TRBJ2-7|TRBD1
TGTGCCAGCAGGATGACAGGGGGGAACGAGCAGTACTTC
CASRMTGGNEQYF
>TRBV7-2|NA|TRBJ2-6|NA
TGTGCCAGCAGCCCCACCCCCAACCCTGGGGCCAACGTCCTGACTTTC
CASSPTPNPGANVLTF
>TRBV5-1|NA|TRBJ2-1|TRBD2
TGCGCCAGCAGCCCGGGAGGGAATGAGCAGTTCTTC
CASSPGGNEQFF
>TRBV13|NA|TRBJ1-1|TRBD1
TGTGCCAGCAGCTCGACAGGGGAGGTCACTGAAGCTTTCTTT
CASSSTGEVTEAFF
>TRBV14|NA|TRBJ1-6|NA
TGTGCCAGCAGCCAAGGGGGCCGAAGCTCACCCCTCCACTTT
CASSQGGRSSPLHF